This TCR beta chain was sequenced in a study of control samples from healthy donors and cancer patients. The junction had 12 bases not matched to a gene; V was cut back by 6 bases and J by 7 bases. The CDR3 length is 16 residues. Germline V gene lookup returns CDR1 SNHLY and CDR2 FYNNEI. The repertoire was sequenced with immunoSEQ multiplex PCR; TCRdb's copy has only in-frame clones and lacks some. The sample shows approximately 150,000 clones, 95% to 96% of them seen only once. V usage is TRBV2 and J usage is TRBJ2-1, with 10 bases lining up with TRBD2. This TCR derives from a woman younger than 45 in good health. The sample comprised blood. The CDR3: CASRRTSGSGGNEQFF. DNA for the CDR3: TGTGCCAGCAGGAGGACTAGCGGTAGCGGGGGAAATGAGCAGTTCTTC. Complete variable domain (other parts from reference TRBV2 and TRBJ2-1): EPEVTQTPSHQVTQMGQEVILRCVPISNHLYFYWYRQILGQKVEFLVSFYNNEISEKSEIFDDQFSVERPDGSNFTLKIRSTKLEDSAMYFCASRRTSGSGGNEQFFGPGTRLTVL.